A selection of T cell receptor beta chains follows, all from one sample in a study of T cells in localized non-small cell lung cancer. Using immunoSEQ multiplex PCR, the repertoire was profiled, and TCRdb retains in-frame clones only, with some absent. The sample lists roughly 30,000 clones, 85% to 90% seen once, with 2.5% to 3% in the top ten. The source was peripheral blood, collected before any cancer treatment. These receptors were taken from a female donor older than 55 with stage I lung adenocarcinoma. Each CDR3 is given with its conserved first and last residue. D genes are given only for firm matches. Clone sizes are given selectively: once, few, many, or a class where the clone is expanded.

v_gene,d_gene,j_gene,abundance,CDR3nt,CDR3aa
TRBV10-3,-,TRBJ2-7,-,TGTGCCATCAGTGAGTCGACGTCCCCCACCTACGAGCAGTACTTC,CAISESTSPTYEQYF
TRBV29-1,-,TRBJ2-7,-,TGCAGCGTTGGATGGTTAGAAGAGCAGTACTTC,CSVGWLEEQYF
TRBV7-2,-,TRBJ2-5,-,TGTGCCAGCAGGCCCCCCAGTAGCCCGACGGGGGAGCAGTACTTC,CASRPPSSPTGEQYF
TRBV28,-,TRBJ1-1,-,TGTGCCAGCAGTTTAGGAGGTGAGGGGAACACTGAAGCTTTCTTT,CASSLGGEGNTEAFF
TRBV20-1,TRBD1,TRBJ2-4,-,TGCAGTGCTGGACAGGGAAACATTCAGTACTTC,CSAGQGNIQYF
TRBV25-1,TRBD1,TRBJ2-7,-,TGTGCCAGCAGTGAACGCGGGACAGGCTCCTACGAGCAGTACTTC,CASSERGTGSYEQYF
TRBV2,-,TRBJ1-2,-,TGTGCCAGCAGTGAAGGGGGTGGGGGCTATGGCTACACCTTC,CASSEGGGGYGYTF
TRBV28,TRBD2,TRBJ2-7,-,TGTGCCAGCAGTTCGACTAGCCCTTACTACGAGCAGTACTTC,CASSSTSPYYEQYF
TRBV27,-,TRBJ1-1,-,TGTGCCAGCAGTCACCCACGGGGGGCCGACACTGAAGCTTTCTTT,CASSHPRGADTEAFF
TRBV18,-,TRBJ2-7,-,TGTGCCAGCTCACCAAGGGAACGAACCGCCGAACAGTACTTC,CASSPRERTAEQYF
TRBV27,TRBD1,TRBJ1-1,once,TGTGCCAGCAGCCGCCCGACAGGGGTTAGTGGCACTGAAGCTTTCTTT,CASSRPTGVSGTEAFF